This TCR beta chain was recorded in a study of blood T cell repertoires in COVID-19. About the study: Researchers got acute and convalescent COVID-19 samples from the United States, Italy and Spain.

Using immunoSEQ multiplex PCR, the repertoire was profiled, and TCRdb retains in-frame clones only, with some absent. The table lists about 250,000 clones, less than 90% of them singletons. Cohort 3 recovered donors had two negative PCRs, clearance, or symptom resolution. Sequenced material: PBMCs or T cells enriched from blood (not recorded which). The clonotype originates from a woman between 45 and 60 years old who had recovered from COVID-19.

Here the CDR3 DNA reads TGTGCCAGCAGCTTGGGACAGGGGGTTAATGAAAAACTGTTTTTT. Encoded protein: CASSLGQGVNEKLFF. This sequence joins TRBV5-4 and TRBJ1-4, with 9 bases identical to TRBD1. The V and J ends lost 0 bases and 4 bases, in that order; junction bases with no gene match: 1. The germline gives CDR1 SGHNT, CDR2 YYREEE (reference sequence). CDR3 length: 15 residues.